These 17 T cell receptor beta chains were all obtained from the same sample, sequenced in a study of CD8 T cells in ankylosing spondylitis. TCRdb re-called the 5' RACE reads through MiXCR, storing one row per CDR3 protein. The sample holds about 240,000 distinct CDR3 sequences, 8.6% seen once. The sequenced sample consisted of blood, either unsorted or a sorted T cell fraction (not recorded which). All receptors derive from a male donor with ankylosing spondylitis or in good health (not recorded which).

In this sample, this clonotype turned up many times. The V call is TRBV5-1, the J call TRBJ2-3, with 13 bases identical to TRBD2. The CDR3 has 17 residues. The germline V gene encodes CDR1 SGHRS and CDR2 YFSETQ. Losses at the gene ends were 7 bases for V and 0 bases for J; bases not matched to a gene: 8. CDR3 in amino acids: CASYKGTSGTSTDTQYF. The CDR3 region has the DNA TGCGCCAGCTATAAGGGGACTAGCGGGACTAGCACAGATACGCAGTATTTT.

This clonotype was seen ten or more times. The CDR3 DNA reads TGCAGTGCTATTGGGGTCAGGGGGTACGAGCAGTACTTC. This codes for CSAIGVRGYEQYF. The V call is TRBV20-1, the J call TRBJ2-7; 7 positions agree with TRBD1. The J segment lost 4 bases and the V segment lost 4 bases, leaving 7 bases of the junction unmatched. The CDR3 has 13 amino acids. Germline values: CDR1 DFQATT, CDR2 SNEGSKA (reference sequence).

In this sample, this clonotype turned up many times. The genes are TRBV7-2 and TRBJ1-5; the match to TRBD1 covers 9 bases. The CDR3 runs 15 residues. V dropped 4 bases and J dropped 4; count of bases not matched to a gene: 5. CDR1 is SGHTA, CDR2 FQGNSA, per germline. The CDR3 DNA reads as TGTGCCAGCAGCTCTACAGGGGGCCGGAATCAGCCCCAGCATTTT. Its translation: CASSSTGGRNQPQHF.

The table lists this clonotype with many counts. The chain carries TRBV20-1 and TRBJ2-3, with 11 positions matching TRBD2. V lost 6 bases to trimming and J lost 5 bases; unmatched junction nucleotides: 7. The CDR3 covers 14 residues. CDR1 and CDR2 from the germline V gene are DFQATT and SNEGSKA (reference sequence). CDR3 in amino acids: CSARPLAGGDTQYF. For the CDR3, the DNA is TGCAGTGCCAGGCCCCTAGCGGGAGGAGATACGCAGTATTTT.

This clonotype was counted at least ten times. The CDR3 DNA reads as TGCAGTGCTAGCACCCCGCGGGGTGACACTGAAGCTTTCTTT. Amino acid sequence: CSASTPRGDTEAFF. This chain uses TRBV20-1 with TRBJ1-1, with D uncertain. The CDR3 covers 14 residues. The V end lost 3 bases, the J end lost 3 bases, and 14 bases lay between the germline ends. CDR1 and CDR2 from the germline V gene are DFQATT and SNEGSKA (reference sequence).

The chain links TRBV18 to TRBJ2-3; D is ambiguous. The V gene lost 3 bases and the J gene lost 3 bases, with 16 bases spanning the gap. This CDR3 spans 16 amino acids. CDR1 is KGHSH, CDR2 LQKENI, per germline. The CDR3 bases are TGTGCCAGCTCACCCCTTTTCCCGAGCCCGACAGATACGCAGTATTTT. Translation: CASSPLFPSPTDTQYF. The full variable domain, its missing parts supplied by reference TRBV18 and TRBJ2-3, is NAGVMQNPRHLVRRRGQEARLRCSPMKGHSHVYWYRQLPEEGLKFMVYLQKENIIDESGMPKERFSAEFPKEGPSILRIQQVVRGDSAAYFCASSPLFPSPTDTQYFGPGTRLTVL.

This clonotype turned up a few times. CDR3 bases: TGTGCCAGCAGCTTAGGGGAAGGCCCGAACACCGGGGAGCTGTTTTTT. Its translation: CASSLGEGPNTGELFF. The V call is TRBV11-3, the J call TRBJ2-2; unclear D gene. The CDR3 covers 16 residues. Trimming left V 1 base short and J 0 bases short, with 9 bases between. Germline-derived CDR1 and CDR2 are SGHNT and YENEEA.

The chain couples TRBV11-2 to TRBJ2-1; 13 bases are shared with TRBD2. Per germline, CDR1 SGHAT and CDR2 FQNNGV. The V and J ends lost 4 bases and 7 bases, in that order; junction bases with no gene match: 7. This CDR3 spans 16 amino acids. In DNA form, the CDR3 reads TGTGCCAGCAGCTGGGGGACTAGCGGGATGGAGAATGAGCAGTTCTTC. Translating gives CASSWGTSGMENEQFF.

This clonotype was picked up many times. This chain connects TRBV10-3 to TRBJ2-7; D remains ambiguous. This CDR3 is 13 amino acids long. Germline V gene data show CDR1 as ENHRY and CDR2 as SYGVKD. V was shortened by 11 bases and J by 5 bases, with 19 bases between the two germline ends. The CDR3: CAASDPARHEQYF. CDR3 nucleotides: TGTGCCGCCTCGGACCCCGCTAGGCACGAGCAGTACTTC.

This clonotype was found many times. CDR3 coding DNA: TGTGCCAGCAGCCGGGACGTACGAAAACTGTTTTTT. Amino acids: CASSRDVRKLFF. This rearrangement joins TRBV5-8 to TRBJ1-4; weak D call: TRBD1 (5 bases). Germline values: CDR1 SGHTS, CDR2 YDEGEE. This CDR3 is 12 amino acids long. V lost 4 bases, J lost 10 bases, and 11 bases lay in between.

Ten or more counts support this clonotype. V usage is TRBV5-6 and J usage is TRBJ2-1; a possible D gene is TRBD2 (6 bases). CDR1 and CDR2 (germline): SGHDT, YYEEEE. The CDR3 sequence is 15 residues long. V was pared by 0 bases and J by 6 bases, with 13 bases between. CDR3 loop: CASSLGAGGGNEQFF. The CDR3 DNA sequence: TGTGCCAGCAGCTTGGGGGCCGGGGGTGGCAATGAGCAGTTCTTC.

This clonotype was counted many times. The chain joins TRBV20-1 to TRBJ2-1; possible D gene TRBD2, 7 bases. The CDR3 runs 15 residues. The germline V and J ends were trimmed by 0 bases and 4 bases, with 13 bases remaining between them. In germline, CDR1 is DFQATT, CDR2 SNEGSKA (reference sequence). This CDR3 reads CSARDQGREYNEQFF. CDR3 in DNA: TGCAGTGCTAGAGATCAGGGGCGGGAGTACAATGAGCAGTTCTTC.

CDR3 protein: CASKVQARDEAFF. The CDR3 DNA sequence: TGTGCCAGCAAGGTCCAGGCCCGAGATGAAGCTTTCTTT. The chain joins TRBV7-9 to TRBJ1-1; D is uncertain. Trimming left V 7 bases short and J 7 bases short, with 16 bases between. The CDR3 spans 13 residues. Germline V gives CDR1 SEHNR, CDR2 FQNEAQ (reference sequence).

This clonotype was recorded many times. This chain connects TRBV6-1 to TRBJ2-7, with 7 bases aligning to TRBD2. The germline V gene encodes CDR1 MNHNS and CDR2 SASEGT. The CDR3 has 15 amino acids. With V trimmed by 6 bases and J by 0 bases, 8 bases remained unmatched. The CDR3 DNA is TGTGCCAGCAGAATCATAGGCGGGAGCTCCTACGAGCAGTACTTC. Amino acids: CASRIIGGSSYEQYF.

This clonotype came up many times. This chain connects TRBV6-4 to TRBJ2-5, with 10 bases identical to TRBD2. Germline trimming cut 5 bases from V and 1 base from J; bases unmatched to any gene: 4. The CDR3 is 15 amino acids. CDR1 MRHNA and CDR2 SNTAGT come from the germline V gene. DNA of the CDR3: TGTGCCAGCAGTCGAAGCGGGGGGGCCCAAGAGACCCAGTACTTC. Its protein product is CASSRSGGAQETQYF.

This clonotype was seen many times. The chain employs TRBV5-1 and TRBJ2-5; 9 positions match TRBD2. Germline CDR1 is SGHRS and CDR2 is YFSETQ. CDR3 length: 17 residues. V gave up 0 bases and J gave up 0 bases; unmatched junction bases: 6. CDR3 protein: CASSLARTSDYQETQYF. The CDR3 DNA sequence: TGCGCCAGCAGCTTGGCTAGGACTAGCGACTACCAAGAGACCCAGTACTTC.

The V gene is TRBV12-3 or TRBV12-4, the J gene TRBJ2-5, with D perhaps TRBD1 (6 bases). The CDR3 is made up of 13 amino acids. V lost 7 bases and J 5 bases, leaving 14 bases between the germline ends. CDR3 amino acids: CASNTGHGETQYF. As DNA, the CDR3 is TGTGCCAGCAATACGGGACATGGGGAGACCCAGTACTTC.